This TCR beta chain was documented in a study of cytomegalovirus exposure and HLA in healthy donors. Whole-study results and caveats: In a later analysis, CMV-associated beta chains were mostly HLA-associated, it appeared.

As concerns this clone: Its antigen is unknown.

Germline-derived CDR1 and CDR2 are MRHNA and SNTAGT. Trimming stripped 6 bases from V and 7 bases from J, with 15 bases between. CDR3 length equals 14 residues. PCR involved 60 Vbeta and 13 Jbeta primers. Clones were sequenced by immunoSEQ multiplex PCR, and TCRdb holds only the in-frame ones, with some missing. The repertoire holds roughly 120,000 clones, 75% to 90% seen once, with around 3% in the top ten. The source is a male donor in good health and CMV-seronegative. The specimen was PBMCs. V and J are TRBV6-4 and TRBJ2-2; D gene ambiguous. CDR3 coding DNA: TGTGCCAGCAGCCCCGGAGACGAGAACGGGGAGCTGTTTTTT. It yields the protein CASSPGDENGELFF.